This T cell receptor (beta chain) was recovered during a study of blood T cell repertoires in COVID-19. Study background: Sites in the United States, Italy and Spain provided acute and convalescent COVID-19 samples. Nucleic acid was either cDNA or gDNA, and it came from T cells, B-cell-depleted T cells, or PBMCs.

Authors' processing steps: Estimation of nucleated cell counts was performed using reference gene primer amplification. Assay: immunoSEQ multiplex PCR; the TCRdb copy retains only in-frame clones and omits some. The V and J calls and clone size are taken from that table; D and trimming were inferred from the DNA. The profile shows about 70,000 clones, about 81% of them singletons. The CDR3 is made up of 14 amino acids. Germline loops: CDR1 MDHEN, CDR2 SYDVKM. V was clipped by 8 bases and J by 4 bases; unmatched bases: 5. The sequencing input was peripheral blood. This clonotype was sampled from a man older than 75 with acute or convalescent COVID-19. J is TRBJ2-2 and V is TRBV28, with 9 nucleotides matching TRBD1. Here the CDR3 reads CASRETGGTGELFF. The CDR3 DNA follows: TGTGCCAGCCGGGAGACAGGGGGCACCGGGGAGCTGTTTTTT.